The rows below give T cell receptor beta chains drawn from one sample of a study of blood T cells in healthy people across ages. TCRdb redid the calling of the 5' RACE reads with MiXCR, one entry per CDR3 protein. The data contain 1.5 million to 2 million distinct CDR3 sequences, roughly 49% of them singletons. The sequencing input was blood. These receptors came from a woman in her 40s in good health. Both conserved end residues are part of each CDR3. D genes are given only for firm matches. Clone size appears in some rows only: once, few, many, or a class for an expanded clone.

V gene	clone size	J gene	D gene	CDR3 DNA	CDR3 protein
TRBV24-1	NA	TRBJ2-3	NA	TGTGCCACCAGTGATTTAGGCACGGGGGGCATGGCAGATACGCAGTATTTT	CATSDLGTGGMADTQYF
TRBV27	NA	TRBJ2-7	TRBD1	TGTGCCAGCGGAACACAGGGGTACGAGCAGTACTTC	CASGTQGYEQYF
TRBV29-1	NA	TRBJ2-3	TRBD2	TGCAGCGTTGCTAGCGGGGGATCCGCAGATACGCAGTATTTT	CSVASGGSADTQYF
TRBV4-3	few	TRBJ1-4	NA	TGCGCCAGCAGCCAAGAAAGGAGTCGGCCGGTGGGTAATGAAAAACTGTTTTTT	CASSQERSRPVGNEKLFF
TRBV14	NA	TRBJ2-1	NA	TGTGCCAGCAGCCGGCGTCCGGTTGAGCAGTTCTTC	CASSRRPVEQFF
TRBV7-2	NA	TRBJ2-3	NA	TGTGCCAGCAGCTTAGGACGGGGGGCTGAAGATACGCAGTATTTT	CASSLGRGAEDTQYF
TRBV11-2	few	TRBJ2-3	NA	TGTGCCAGCAGCTTAATAGGACCAGGCACAGATACGCAGTATTTT	CASSLIGPGTDTQYF
TRBV5-4	NA	TRBJ2-3	NA	TGTGCCAGCAGTTCCGGGATCCGGGGCACAGATACGCAGTATTTT	CASSSGIRGTDTQYF
TRBV10-3	many	TRBJ2-5	NA	TGTGCCATCAGTGAGAGGGTTGGGACCCAGTACTTC	CAISERVGTQYF
TRBV12-3/TRBV12-4	few	TRBJ2-7	TRBD1	TGTGCCAGCAGTTCGCCTTGGGACAGGCAGTACTTC	CASSSPWDRQYF
TRBV11-2	NA	TRBJ2-4	TRBD1	TGTGCCAGCAGCTTAGTCGGGGTAGGACAGGGGGGACAGTACTTC	CASSLVGVGQGGQYF
TRBV5-1	NA	TRBJ2-3	TRBD2	TGCGCCAGCAGTTTACCCACTAGCGCCACTCGGAGCACAGATACGCAGTATTTT	CASSLPTSATRSTDTQYF
TRBV20-1	few	TRBJ2-1	NA	TGCAGTGCTATTGGGGGGCAGAAGAGCTCCTACAATGAGCAGTTCTTC	CSAIGGQKSSYNEQFF
TRBV10-3	NA	TRBJ2-5	NA	TGTGCCATCAGTGATCCAAACGGGACACCTCGGGAGACCCAGTACTTC	CAISDPNGTPRETQYF
TRBV9	NA	TRBJ1-2	NA	TGTGCCAGCAGCGTAGAGGAGTATTATGGCTACACCTTC	CASSVEEYYGYTF
TRBV15	NA	TRBJ2-7	NA	TGTGCCACCAGCAGAGATAAGGGCAGCCCTACCTCCTACGAGCAGTACTTC	CATSRDKGSPTSYEQYF
TRBV7-9	NA	TRBJ1-2	TRBD1	TGTGCCAGCAGCTTGAGCGACAGGGTATACTATGGCTACACCTTC	CASSLSDRVYYGYTF
TRBV6-2/TRBV6-3	few	TRBJ2-3	NA	TGTGCCAGCAGTTATGTTGTGGGGACAGATACGCAGTATTTT	CASSYVVGTDTQYF
TRBV10-3	few	TRBJ1-2	NA	TGTGCCACCTCGGGAATTAACTATGGCTACACCTTC	CATSGINYGYTF
TRBV12-3/TRBV12-4	NA	TRBJ1-6	NA	TGTGCCAGCAGTTTGGCCCCACAGGGTGGTTCACCCCTCCACTTT	CASSLAPQGGSPLHF
TRBV5-1	NA	TRBJ2-2	NA	TGCGCAAGCAGCCCGACATCGAACACCGGGGAGCTGTTTTTT	CASSPTSNTGELFF
TRBV7-2	few	TRBJ1-2	NA	TGTGCCAGCAGCTTAGCCAGCGCCCCAGAATATGGCTACACCTTC	CASSLASAPEYGYTF
TRBV4-1	NA	TRBJ2-1	TRBD2	TGCGCCAGCAGCCAGAGTCTGGCGGGGGGGCCTAATGAGCAGTTCTTC	CASSQSLAGGPNEQFF
TRBV28	NA	TRBJ2-1	NA	TGTGCCAGCAGTTTAACCCTGGGGGGCTTCTCCTACAATGAGCAGTTCTTC	CASSLTLGGFSYNEQFF
TRBV7-9	NA	TRBJ1-2	NA	TGTGCCAGCAGCCATCAGACAGGTCTTAACTATGGCTACACCTTC	CASSHQTGLNYGYTF